The next 26 T cell receptor beta chains were all read from a single sample in a study of OX40 agonist ivuxolimab in advanced cancers. Measured with immunoSEQ multiplex PCR; TCRdb has only the in-frame clones, and not every one. The sample contains 65,000 to 80,000 clones, around 93% of which appear only once. The sample consisted of CD4+ or CD8+ T cells sorted from blood, taken in a trial of the OX40 agonist ivuxolimab. The source is an adult with an advanced solid tumor such as melanoma, head and neck, liver or kidney cancer.

This clone was found once. The rearrangement links TRBV6-1 to TRBJ1-5; D might be TRBD1 (5 bases). This CDR3 has 15 amino acids. Germline V gene sequence: CDR1 MNHNS, CDR2 SASEGT. Trimming stripped 4 bases from V and 5 bases from J, with 15 bases between. Written as DNA, the CDR3 is TGTGCCAGCAGTGGTGCAGCAGGGTCTGATCAGCCCCAGCATTTT. It is translated as CASSGAAGSDQPQHF.

V usage is TRBV5-4 and J usage is TRBJ1-1; D remains ambiguous. CDR1 and CDR2 (germline): SGHNT, YYREEE (reference sequence). CDR3 length: 14 residues. The germline V and J ends were trimmed by 0 bases and 0 bases, with 6 bases remaining between them. The CDR3 nucleotides are TGTGCCAGCAGCTTGGAGCCGATGAACACTGAAGCTTTCTTT. Translating gives CASSLEPMNTEAFF.

The CDR3 loop is CASSFGVRQYF. The CDR3 coding sequence is TGTGCCAGCAGCTTCGGGGTTAGACAGTACTTC. This rearrangement joins TRBV7-9 to TRBJ2-7; D may be TRBD2 (5 bases). The CDR3 has 11 residues. The V end was cut by 3 bases, the J end by 10 bases, with 10 bases between. CDR1 and CDR2 (germline): SEHNR, FQNEAQ (reference sequence).

This chain joins TRBV5-1 and TRBJ1-1, with D uncertain. Germline-derived CDR1 and CDR2 are SGHRS and YFSETQ. V was shortened by 4 bases and J by 1 base, with 5 bases between the two germline ends. This CDR3 contains 12 residues. The CDR3 DNA reads as TGCGCCAGCAGCCACCCGAACACTGAAGCTTTCTTT. Amino acid sequence: CASSHPNTEAFF.

The J gene is TRBJ2-5, the V gene TRBV19, with TRBD1 matching 7 bases. Looked up from germline, CDR1 is LNHDA and CDR2 is SQIVND (reference sequence). The CDR3 has 17 residues. V lost 4 bases and J lost 5; bases outside the gene matches: 16. Here the CDR3 reads CASSTEFDREKRETQYF. In DNA, the CDR3 is TGTGCCAGTAGTACCGAGTTCGACAGGGAGAAAAGGGAGACCCAGTACTTC.

The rearrangement links TRBV5-4 to TRBJ1-5, with D perhaps matching TRBD1 (6 bases). V gave up 2 bases and J gave up 5 bases, with 11 bases separating them. Germline CDR1 and CDR2: SGHNT and YYREEE (reference sequence). The CDR3 contains 14 residues. The CDR3 spells CASSLGGGDQPQHF. CDR3 nucleotide sequence: TGTGCCAGCAGCTTAGGGGGTGGCGATCAGCCCCAGCATTTT.

This clone was observed once. The chain employs TRBV27 and TRBJ2-1, with TRBD1 matching over 9 bases. This CDR3 spans 17 amino acids. Germline CDR1 is MNHEY and CDR2 is SMNVEV (reference sequence). J lost 8 bases, V lost 0 bases, and 11 bases had no gene match. Here the CDR3 reads CASSLSLGQGGRDEQFF. The CDR3 nucleotides are TGTGCCAGCAGTTTATCGCTGGGACAGGGCGGGCGGGATGAGCAGTTCTTC.

The rearrangement links TRBV6-1 to TRBJ2-7; 7 bases align to TRBD2. CDR1 is MNHNS and CDR2 is SASEGT in the germline V gene. The CDR3 length is 13 residues. J lost 3 bases, V lost 8 bases, and 7 bases had no gene match. CDR3 nucleotide sequence: TGTGCCAGCGAAGGACTAGACAACTACGAGCAGTACTTC. The encoded protein is CASEGLDNYEQYF.

The chain links TRBV7-2 to TRBJ2-7; D gene uncertain. V lost 5 bases and J lost 4, with 6 bases in between. The length of the CDR3 is 11 residues. The germline CDR1 and CDR2 sequences are SGHTA and FQGNSA. The CDR3 loop reads CASSPYYEQYF. The CDR3 coding sequence is TGTGCCAGCAGCCCATATTACGAGCAGTACTTC. Drawing the rest from reference TRBV7-2 and TRBJ2-7, the complete variable domain is GAGVSQSPSNKVTEKGKDVELRCDPISGHTALYWYRQSLGQGLEFLIYFQGNSAPDKSGLPSDRFSAERTGGSVSTLTIQRTQQEDSAVYLCASSPYYEQYFGPGTRLTVT.

The chain couples TRBV2 to TRBJ1-5, with D unclear. Looked up from germline, CDR1 is SNHLY and CDR2 is FYNNEI. The CDR3 spans 12 residues. Trimming took 6 bases from V and 4 from J, leaving 7 bases between them. The CDR3 here is CASRRGNQPQHF. In nucleotides, the CDR3 is TGTGCCAGCAGAAGAGGGAATCAGCCCCAGCATTTT.

The V gene is TRBV6-5, the J gene TRBJ2-1, with D uncertain. The V end lost 3 bases, the J end lost 2 bases, and 11 bases lay between the germline ends. This CDR3 has 15 amino acids. Germline CDR1 and CDR2: MNHEY and SVGAGI. Here the CDR3 reads CASSYGLSAYNEQFF. The CDR3 DNA reads as TGTGCCAGCAGTTATGGTCTATCAGCCTACAATGAGCAGTTCTTC.

This sequence joins TRBV6-1 and TRBJ2-2; TRBD2 is a possible D gene (5 bases). V shed 7 bases and J shed 7 bases, with 10 bases lying between them. The CDR3 is 12 amino acids. CDR1 is MNHNS and CDR2 is SASEGT in the germline V gene. The chain's CDR3 is CASKFAGGELFF. The CDR3, as DNA: TGTGCCAGCAAATTCGCGGGCGGGGAGCTGTTTTTT.

This chain joins TRBV2 and TRBJ2-7, with D perhaps matching TRBD2 (7 bases). Trimming removed 7 bases at V and 5 bases at J, with 21 bases between. Germline CDR1 and CDR2: SNHLY and FYNNEI. CDR3 length: 15 residues. The CDR3 loop is CASTEGGARSHEQYF. DNA of the CDR3: TGTGCCAGCACTGAGGGGGGGGCAAGGTCCCACGAGCAGTACTTC.

The chain couples TRBV5-1 to TRBJ2-1; 8 bases are a match to TRBD2. J gave up 8 bases and V 4 bases, and 11 bases lay outside the gene matches. The CDR3 sequence is 15 residues long. From germline, CDR1 is SGHRS and CDR2 YFSETQ. Here the CDR3 DNA reads TGCGCCAGCAGCCCGGGACTAGTGGGTCTCGATGAGCAGTTCTTC. Its protein is CASSPGLVGLDEQFF. The full variable domain, rest sourced from reference TRBV5-1 and TRBJ2-1, is KAGVTQTPRYLIKTRGQQVTLSCSPISGHRSVSWYQQTPGQGLQFLFEYFSETQRNKGNFPGRFSGRQFSNSRSEMNVSTLELGDSALYLCASSPGLVGLDEQFFGPGTRLTVL.

The genes are TRBV6-1 and TRBJ2-1, with D possibly matching TRBD1 (6 bases). The CDR3 covers 15 residues. Germline V lookup: CDR1 MNHNS, CDR2 SASEGT. V shed 2 bases and J shed 5 bases, with 13 bases lying between them. DNA of the CDR3: TGTGCCAGCAGTGAAATTACAGGGATAAACAATGAGCAGTTCTTC. Protein: CASSEITGINNEQFF.

The rearrangement links TRBV6-7 to TRBJ2-3; D not resolved. TRBV6-7 is given ORF status, its function remaining uncertain. Deletions cut 2 bases from V and 4 bases from J, with 13 bases between. The CDR3 has 15 residues. The CDR3 loop is CASSYRRSGADTQYF. For the CDR3, the DNA is TGTGCCAGCAGTTACCGCAGAAGTGGGGCAGATACGCAGTATTTT.

The rearrangement joins TRBV5-6 to TRBJ2-2; 8 positions agree with TRBD2. Germline assignment: CDR1 SGHDT and CDR2 YYEEEE. The CDR3 spans 15 residues. V trimming: 1 base; J trimming: 9 bases; junction bases outside the gene matches: 8. This chain's CDR3 is CASSLYVGRARELFF. The CDR3 DNA reads TGTGCCAGCAGCTTGTATGTCGGGAGGGCCCGGGAGCTGTTTTTT.

The chain recombines TRBV28 with TRBJ2-5; the D is unclear. The germline V gene has CDR1 MDHEN and CDR2 SYDVKM. Trimming stripped 3 bases from V and 5 bases from J, with 10 bases between. This CDR3 comprises 13 residues. The CDR3 sequence: CASSLRGWETQYF. The CDR3 coding sequence is TGTGCCAGCAGTTTGAGAGGTTGGGAGACCCAGTACTTC.

This clone has only one observation. The chain joins TRBV6-5 to TRBJ1-1, with no clear D. The CDR3 has 16 residues. CDR1 and CDR2 (germline): MNHEY, SVGAGI. V lost 0 bases, J lost 0 bases, and 11 bases lay in between. The CDR3 DNA is TGTGCCAGCAGTTACTCTGGGGTTGGGGTGAACACTGAAGCTTTCTTT. It codes for CASSYSGVGVNTEAFF.

This clone was seen a handful of times. V gene TRBV28 combines with J gene TRBJ2-6; D is ambiguous. With 1 base removed from V and 1 base from J, the gap between germline ends came to 5 bases. Germline V CDR1 and CDR2: MDHEN, SYDVKM. The CDR3 has 15 residues. CDR3 amino acids: CASSLYGSGANVLTF. CDR3 DNA sequence: TGTGCCAGCAGTTTATATGGGTCTGGGGCCAACGTCCTGACTTTC.

The V and J genes are TRBV28 and TRBJ1-1; D is perhaps TRBD1 (6 bases). Germline V gene sequence: CDR1 MDHEN, CDR2 SYDVKM. The CDR3 contains 14 residues. The germline V and J ends were trimmed by 7 bases and 8 bases, with 20 bases remaining between them. The CDR3 DNA reads as TGTGCCAGCATAAAAGGAGGGGGACCATTCGAAGCTTTCTTT. Translating it yields CASIKGGGPFEAFF. Drawing the rest from reference TRBV28 and TRBJ1-1, the complete variable domain is DVKVTQSSRYLVKRTGEKVFLECVQDMDHENMFWYRQDPGLGLRLIYFSYDVKMKEKGDIPEGYSVSREKKERFSLILESASTNQTSMYLCASIKGGGPFEAFFGQGTRLTVV.

This clone was found a few times. The V gene is TRBV19, the J gene TRBJ1-5, with a tentative D call TRBD1 (5 bases). The germline V gene encodes CDR1 LNHDA and CDR2 SQIVND (reference sequence). This CDR3 region has 18 residues. V dropped 4 bases and J dropped 0 bases, with 19 bases sitting between them. The CDR3 DNA sequence: TGTGCCAGTAGTACCACGGTCGTGAGGGGTTATAGCAATCAGCCCCAGCATTTT. Protein product: CASSTTVVRGYSNQPQHF.

The rearrangement links TRBV5-6 to TRBJ2-3, with 12 bases fitting TRBD2. CDR3 length: 18 amino acids. After removal of 4 bases from V and 1 base from J, the junction contained 10 bases not matched to a gene. Germline V gives CDR1 SGHDT, CDR2 YYEEEE. CDR3 loop: CASSPWTSGTVGTDTQYF. CDR3 in DNA: TGTGCCAGCAGCCCTTGGACTAGCGGGACTGTTGGCACAGATACGCAGTATTTT.

The gene calls are TRBV27 and TRBJ2-7; no clear D gene. Trimming stripped 4 bases from V and 3 bases from J, with 7 bases between. Germline V CDR1 and CDR2: MNHEY, SMNVEV (reference sequence). The CDR3 runs 12 residues. CDR3 loop: CASSSPFYEQYF. The CDR3 DNA reads as TGTGCCAGCAGTTCACCCTTCTACGAGCAGTACTTC.

The rearrangement uses TRBV27 and TRBJ2-3; no firm D call. CDR1 and CDR2 (germline): MNHEY, SMNVEV (reference sequence). The germline V and J ends were trimmed by 4 bases and 5 bases, with 4 bases remaining between them. This CDR3 contains 11 residues. CDR3 DNA: TGTGCCAGCAGTTCATTAGATACGCAGTATTTT. It is translated as CASSSLDTQYF.

The chain is built from TRBV5-6 and TRBJ2-7; no definite D call. There are 13 residues in the CDR3. Germline V gene data show CDR1 as SGHDT and CDR2 as YYEEEE. The V end lost 4 bases, the J end lost 5 bases, and 13 bases lay between the germline ends. The CDR3 sequence: CASSRIGSHEQYF. The CDR3 nucleotides read TGTGCCAGCAGCCGGATAGGATCCCACGAGCAGTACTTC.